The clone carrying this T cell receptor beta chain came up many times. Its specificity is not known. Template switching introduced a universal primer site, and the cDNA bore unique molecular identifiers. One entry per CDR3 protein, called by TCRdb with MiXCR from the 5' RACE reads. The table shows just under 650,000 distinct CDR3 sequences, with about 7.6% occurring only once. This entry is derived from a study of identical twins. Study results and limitations: Cross-sectional statistics, not tracking of the same donors, supported the conclusions.

The CDR3 runs 15 residues. Trimming cost V 2 bases and J 1 base, with 10 bases left between them. Separately, the same data were catalogued under a study of yellow fever vaccine responses in identical twins.

The chain is built from TRBV12-3 or TRBV12-4 and TRBJ2-3, with D unresolved. The TCR sequence derives from a woman under 30 in good health. Specimen: PBMCs. This CDR3 is CASSLKALRTDTQYF. The CDR3 nucleotides read TGTGCCAGCAGTTTAAAGGCCTTACGCACAGATACGCAGTATTTT.